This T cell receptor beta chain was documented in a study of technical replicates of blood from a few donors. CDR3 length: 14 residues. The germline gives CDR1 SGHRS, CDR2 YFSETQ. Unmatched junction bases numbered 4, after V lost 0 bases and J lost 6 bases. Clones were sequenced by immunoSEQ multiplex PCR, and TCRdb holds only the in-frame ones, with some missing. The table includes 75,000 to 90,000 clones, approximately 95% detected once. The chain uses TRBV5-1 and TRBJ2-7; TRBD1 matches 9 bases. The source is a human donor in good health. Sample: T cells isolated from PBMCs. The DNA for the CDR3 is TGCGCCAGCAGCTTGGCCGGGACAGGGCTCGAGCAGTACTTC. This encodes CASSLAGTGLEQYF.